This T cell receptor (beta chain) was sequenced in a study of blood T cell repertoires in COVID-19. Sequencing was performed with immunoSEQ multiplex PCR; in TCRdb, only in-frame clones are kept and a portion is missing. Altogether some 75,000 clones are present, about 88% being singletons, with the ten largest covering less than 3%. This TCR was recovered from a man in his sixties or seventies with active or convalescent COVID-19. Sequencing was performed on peripheral blood.

The DNA for the CDR3 is TGTGCCAGCAGCCAACAACGGGGGACAGGGTACGAGCAGTACTTC. This sequence encodes CASSQQRGTGYEQYF. The V and J genes are TRBV4-2 and TRBJ2-7; TRBD1 matches at 9 bases. V shed 2 bases and J 4 bases; nucleotides not matched to a gene: 6. The germline CDR1 and CDR2 sequences are LGHNA and YNFKEQ. This CDR3 contains 15 residues.